The T cell receptor (beta chain) under discussion was sequenced for a study of blood T cells in healthy people across ages. Germline assignment: CDR1 MNHNS and CDR2 SASEGT. This CDR3 spans 12 amino acids. Between the trimmed V and J ends, which lost 7 bases and 5 bases, there was a span of 9 bases. Using a J-beta primer mix together with a sample-barcoded 5' primer, a second PCR was run for roughly 7 to 11 cycles. TCRdb ran MiXCR on the 5' RACE reads and lists one entry per CDR3 protein. The sample includes some 900,000 distinct CDR3 sequences, approximately 49% of them seen just once. Sample: blood. This clonotype was sampled from a man aged 30 to 45 in good health. The chain links TRBV6-1 to TRBJ1-5, with D hard to call. CDR3 in DNA: TGTGCCAGCACCCAGCCGGATCAGCCCCAGCATTTT. It specifies CASTQPDQPQHF.